This TCR beta chain was observed in a study of blood T cell repertoires in COVID-19. Across the study: The United States, Italy and Spain were the sources of the acute and convalescent COVID-19 samples.

CDR3 length equals 12 residues. Between the trimmed V and J ends, which lost 6 bases and 7 bases, there was a span of 12 bases. In the authors' workflow: Estimated nucleated cell counts came from reference gene primer amplification. Libraries were prepared by immunoSEQ multiplex PCR; TCRdb keeps only in-frame clonotypes and omits some of them. V, J and clone size are taken as reported in that table, and D and trimming were inferred from the DNA itself. Of about 140,000 clones listed, 80% to 85% are singletons. Contact with a PCR-confirmed or clinician-diagnosed COVID-19 case occurred within 2 weeks of entry.

The clonotype originates from a man aged 65 to 79 who had been exposed to COVID-19. The chain joins TRBV12-3 or TRBV12-4 to TRBJ1-2; D gene uncertain. The sequenced sample consisted of PBMCs or T cells enriched from blood (not recorded which). For the CDR3, the DNA is TGTGCCAGCAGCCAAAATCTGGCTGGCTACACCTTC. It yields the protein CASSQNLAGYTF.